This T cell receptor (beta chain) was captured in a study of regulatory T cells in long-lasting Graves disease. Study outcomes and limitations: Persistent disease was associated with favored TRBV28 usage and with favored use of TRBJ1-2 and TRBJ2-5. Persistent Graves' patients showed less TCR diversity than newly diagnosed patients showed.

Time point reported: newly diagnosed GD, antithyroid drugs for less than 3 months. The authors made the TCR library using RNA they extracted from PBMCs. This clonotype was counted at least ten times. Its antigen is still unknown. Germline assignment: CDR1 SGHRS and CDR2 YFSETQ. The CDR3 contains 13 residues. V was clipped by 7 bases and J by 3 bases, with 14 bases between them. In building TCR beta libraries, iRepertoire HTBI primers were used together with Arm-PCR of CDR3 regions. TCRdb re-called the multiplex PCR reads with MiXCR, one entry per CDR3 protein. The sample carries 360,000 or so distinct CDR3 sequences, roughly 17% recorded once. The same data also went into a second study, on T cells in Graves' hyperthyroidism and ophthalmopathy.

This specimen was peripheral blood mononuclear cells (PBMCs), taken at new diagnosis, from a patient treated with antithyroid drugs. The chain combines TRBV5-1 with TRBJ2-7; possibly TRBD1 for D (6 bases). The receptor comes from a young woman with Graves disease. The chain's CDR3 is CASAPGHIYEQYF. The CDR3, as DNA: TGCGCCAGCGCTCCGGGACACATCTACGAGCAGTACTTC.